The 18 T cell receptor beta chains given below trace back to one sample, sequenced in a study of blood T cell repertoires in COVID-19. Sequenced by immunoSEQ multiplex PCR; TCRdb stores in-frame clones only, minus some. The sample carries 390,000 or so clones, 90% recorded once. The sequencing sample was made of peripheral blood. The receptors derive from a young man with active or convalescent COVID-19.

This rearrangement joins TRBV5-5 to TRBJ1-4, with a tentative D call TRBD1 (6 bases). Trimming cost V 2 bases and J 6 bases, with 11 bases left between them. The CDR3 length is 14 residues. CDR1 is SGHKS and CDR2 is YYEKEE in the germline V gene (reference sequence). The DNA for the CDR3 is TGTGCCAGCAGCTTAAGCAGGGGCCATGAAAAACTGTTTTTT. Its translation is CASSLSRGHEKLFF.

The chain employs TRBV6-2 or TRBV6-3 and TRBJ2-2; D uncertain. V was pared by 6 bases and J by 4 bases, with 9 bases between. Germline lookup yields CDR1 MNHEY and CDR2 SVGEGT. This CDR3 comprises 13 residues. CDR3: CASSLIFTGELFF. The CDR3 nucleotides read TGTGCCAGCAGCCTTATTTTCACCGGGGAGCTGTTTTTT.

V usage is TRBV6-2 or TRBV6-3 and J usage is TRBJ2-3, with TRBD2 as a possible D gene (5 bases). V lost 0 bases and J lost 2, with 12 bases in between. Per the germline V gene, CDR1 is MNHEY and CDR2 is SVGEGT. This CDR3 is built from 16 residues. The CDR3 DNA is TGTGCCAGCAGTTACTCGATTAGCGAGTACACAGATACGCAGTATTTT. Its translation: CASSYSISEYTDTQYF.

The V gene is TRBV7-3, the J gene TRBJ2-5; the match to TRBD2 covers 10 bases. Per germline, CDR1 SGHTA and CDR2 FQGTGA. V lost 7 bases to trimming and J lost 3 bases; unmatched junction nucleotides: 8. The CDR3 has 15 residues. The CDR3 DNA sequence: TGTGCCAGCACCCGTAGCGGGAGGAAGGAAGAGACCCAGTACTTC. As protein: CASTRSGRKEETQYF.

CDR3 residues: CASILGASNQPQHF. The CDR3 nucleotides are TGTGCCAGCATCCTGGGGGCAAGCAATCAGCCCCAGCATTTT. The chain is built from TRBV28 and TRBJ1-5; possibly TRBD1 for D (6 bases). The germline V gene has CDR1 MDHEN and CDR2 SYDVKM. This CDR3 contains 14 residues. Trimming took 7 bases from V and 1 from J, leaving 11 bases between them.

This chain connects TRBV19 to TRBJ2-7; D is possibly TRBD1 (6 bases). The CDR3 is made up of 14 amino acids. Germline CDR1 LNHDA, CDR2 SQIVND (reference sequence). Between the trimmed V and J ends, which lost 6 bases and 1 base, there was a span of 13 bases. The CDR3 sequence: CASRSQGFSYEQYF. CDR3 coding DNA: TGTGCCAGTAGATCACAGGGTTTTTCCTACGAGCAGTACTTC.

This chain connects TRBV2 to TRBJ1-6; maybe TRBD1 (5 bases). This CDR3 has 14 residues. Germline CDR1 and CDR2: SNHLY and FYNNEI. Trimming stripped 10 bases from V and 7 bases from J, with 17 bases between. CDR3 residues: CATDMDNDNSPLHF. CDR3 DNA: TGTGCCACCGATATGGACAATGACAATTCACCCCTCCACTTT.

The chain links TRBV19 to TRBJ2-7, with TRBD2 identical over 8 bases. Germline V gives CDR1 LNHDA, CDR2 SQIVND (reference sequence). J was trimmed by 1 base and V by 4 bases; bases with no gene match: 0. CDR3 length: 13 residues. The CDR3 DNA reads as TGTGCCAGTAGTAGCGGGGGGTCCTACGAGCAGTACTTC. It specifies CASSSGGSYEQYF.

The CDR3 DNA is TGTGCCAGCAGACCTACAGGGTCCTACGAGCAGTACTTC. As protein: CASRPTGSYEQYF. V gene TRBV7-9 combines with J gene TRBJ2-7, with TRBD1 as a possible D gene (6 bases). The CDR3 is 13 residues long. V was pared by 6 bases and J by 1 base, with 10 bases between. Germline V lookup: CDR1 SEHNR, CDR2 FQNEAQ (reference sequence).

This chain joins TRBV4-2 and TRBJ2-2; 10 positions match TRBD1. The CDR3 runs 15 residues. Germline V gene data show CDR1 as LGHNA and CDR2 as YNFKEQ. J was trimmed by 4 bases and V by 1 base; bases with no gene match: 0. CDR3 in DNA: TGTGCCAGCAGCCAAGGGACAGGGGGCACCGGGGAGCTGTTTTTT. This gives the protein CASSQGTGGTGELFF.

The genes are TRBV4-3 and TRBJ2-1, with TRBD2 matching 9 bases. The V segment lost 4 bases and the J segment 11 bases; nucleotides outside the gene matches: 12. CDR3 size: 15 residues. CDR1 and CDR2 from the germline V gene are LGHNA and YSLEER. CDR3 in amino acids: CASSPLLAGGNKQFF. DNA of the CDR3: TGCGCCAGCAGCCCTCTGTTGGCGGGGGGGAACAAGCAGTTCTTC.

The chain has TRBV18 and TRBJ1-4; D unclear. CDR1 KGHSH and CDR2 LQKENI come from the germline V gene. The CDR3 has 15 amino acids. V lost 6 bases and J 0 bases, leaving 11 bases between the germline ends. CDR3 in DNA: TGTGCCAGCTCCCCTGGCCTTGCAACTAATGAAAAACTGTTTTTT. Translation: CASSPGLATNEKLFF.

In the case of this clone: At one end the junction does not follow the germline gene, possibly because of a read error. This chain connects TRBV7-3 to TRBJ2-6, with 8 nucleotides matching TRBD1. This CDR3 region has 17 residues. The V gene's germline CDR1 is SGHTA and CDR2 FQGTGA. CDR3 loop: CASSLQGALSGANVLTF. The CDR3 DNA reads TGTGCCAGCAGCTTGCAGGGGGCGCTTTCTGGGGCCAACGTGCTGACTTTC.

The genes are TRBV9 and TRBJ2-7, with 10 bases that match TRBD1. Germline V gene lookup returns CDR1 SGDLS and CDR2 YYNGEE. The CDR3 consists of 15 residues. J lost 2 bases, V lost 2 bases, and 4 bases had no gene match. The CDR3 loop reads CASSVGGTGAYEQYF. CDR3 in DNA: TGTGCCAGCAGCGTCGGGGGGACAGGGGCCTACGAGCAGTACTTC.

The chain has TRBV28 and TRBJ1-6; a possible D gene is TRBD1 (5 bases). V gave up 7 bases and J gave up 6 bases, with 16 bases separating them. CDR3 length: 15 residues. Germline CDR1 MDHEN, CDR2 SYDVKM. CDR3 protein: CASIWARGINSPLHF. In nucleotides, the CDR3 is TGTGCCAGCATATGGGCCCGGGGGATTAATTCACCCCTCCACTTT. Looking up the rest from reference TRBV28 and TRBJ1-6 gives the full variable domain: DVKVTQSSRYLVKRTGEKVFLECVQDMDHENMFWYRQDPGLGLRLIYFSYDVKMKEKGDIPEGYSVSREKKERFSLILESASTNQTSMYLCASIWARGINSPLHFGNGTRLTVT.

The V call is TRBV9, the J call TRBJ1-6, with D tentatively TRBD1 (5 bases). The CDR3 extends over 15 amino acids. The germline V gene encodes CDR1 SGDLS and CDR2 YYNGEE. V gave up 1 base and J gave up 6 bases, with 11 bases separating them. The CDR3 loop is CASSVLDKINSPLHF. The CDR3 region has the DNA TGTGCCAGCAGCGTACTGGACAAAATTAATTCACCCCTCCACTTT.

This chain connects TRBV6-6 to TRBJ2-2; D is possibly TRBD1 (6 bases). The CDR3 is made up of 15 amino acids. With 5 bases removed from V and 0 bases from J, the gap between germline ends came to 10 bases. Germline-derived CDR1 and CDR2 are MNHNY and SVGAGI (reference sequence). DNA of the CDR3: TGTGCCAGCAGTGACACAGGGACGAACACCGGGGAGCTGTTTTTT. Translation: CASSDTGTNTGELFF.

J is TRBJ1-2 and V is TRBV5-1; weak D call: TRBD1 (5 bases). This CDR3 comprises 12 residues. Germline-derived CDR1 and CDR2 are SGHRS and YFSETQ. Trimming pared 4 bases from V and 5 bases from J, leaving 9 bases between. CDR3 DNA sequence: TGCGCCAGCAGCGCGACAGCGTATGGCTACACCTTC. Translated, it gives CASSATAYGYTF.